This TCR beta chain appears in the sequencing data of a study of T cell responses to AZD1222 COVID-19 vaccine. Whole-study findings and limits: With two AZD1222 doses given, Spike-specific TCR breadth and depth both rose.

Some clones are missing from TCRdb's copy, which holds only in-frame ones; the method was immunoSEQ multiplex PCR. Of 140,000 or so clones listed, 88% are singletons. Remarks on this clone: The antigen is undetermined.

The V and J ends lost 3 bases and 7 bases respectively, with 9 bases between them. The CDR3 loop spans 12 amino acids. The germline CDR1 and CDR2 sequences are GTSNPN and SVGIG (reference sequence). The sequence came from an adult in good health. The V gene is TRBV30, the J gene TRBJ2-2; D is uncertain. Sequencing was performed on peripheral blood, taken on day 0 of AZD1222 vaccination. CDR3 in DNA: TGTGCCTGGAGGACTTGGGACGGGGAGCTGTTTTTT. It specifies CAWRTWDGELFF.